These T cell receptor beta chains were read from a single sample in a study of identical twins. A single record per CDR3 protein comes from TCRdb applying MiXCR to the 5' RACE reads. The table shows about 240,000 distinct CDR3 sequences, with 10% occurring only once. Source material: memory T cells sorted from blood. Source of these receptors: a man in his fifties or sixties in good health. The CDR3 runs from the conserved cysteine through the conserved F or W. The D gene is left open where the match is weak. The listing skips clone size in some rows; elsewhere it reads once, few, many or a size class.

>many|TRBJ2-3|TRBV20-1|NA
TGCAGTGCTAGAGATCGACGGACCCGGAGCACAGATACGCAGTATTTT
CSARDRRTRSTDTQYF
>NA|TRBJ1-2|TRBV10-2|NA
TGCGCCAGCGGGGACCGAGAGGGATATGGCTACACCTTC
CASGDREGYGYTF
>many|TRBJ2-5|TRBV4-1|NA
TGCGCCAGCAGCCAAGATCTGGAGAGGGAGACCCAGTACTTC
CASSQDLERETQYF
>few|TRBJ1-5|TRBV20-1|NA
TGCAGTGCTAGCAAGGGGCCGAGCAATCAGCCCCAGCATTTT
CSASKGPSNQPQHF
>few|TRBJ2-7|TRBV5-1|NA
TGCGCCAGCACAAGGGAGGGACAGTCCTACGAGCAGTACTTC
CASTREGQSYEQYF
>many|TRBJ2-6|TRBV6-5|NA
TGTGCCAGCAGTTCCCAAACAGGGATCTCCGGGGCCAACGTCCTGACTTTC
CASSSQTGISGANVLTF
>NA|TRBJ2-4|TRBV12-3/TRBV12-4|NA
TGTGCCAGCAGTGCCGGTTGGTTTATTCAGTACTTC
CASSAGWFIQYF
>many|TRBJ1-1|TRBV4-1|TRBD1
TGCGCCAGCAGCCAAGATCGGACAGGGGGCTACACTGAAGCTTTCTTT
CASSQDRTGGYTEAFF
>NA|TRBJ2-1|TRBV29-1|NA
TGCAGCGTTGAAGTTAGGTGGAATGACTACAATGAGCAGTTCTTC
CSVEVRWNDYNEQFF
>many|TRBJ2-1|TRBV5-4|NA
TGTGCCAGCAGCTTGGAAGGGCCACTTTACAATGAGCAGTTCTTC
CASSLEGPLYNEQFF
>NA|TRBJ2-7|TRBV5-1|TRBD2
TGCGCCAGCAGCTTCTTCCCGGGAGGGAGCTCCTACGAGCAGTACTTC
CASSFFPGGSSYEQYF
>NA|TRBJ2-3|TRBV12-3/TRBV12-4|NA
TGTGCCAGCAGTTTTAACTCGGGAGAAGGCACAGATACGCAGTATTTT
CASSFNSGEGTDTQYF
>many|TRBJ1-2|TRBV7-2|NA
TGTGCCAGCAGCCCATGGGGCGGTGGCTACACCTTC
CASSPWGGGYTF
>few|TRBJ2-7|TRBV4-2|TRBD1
TGTGCCAGCAGCCAATTTCCCGGACAGGCCCGTGAGCAGTACTTC
CASSQFPGQAREQYF
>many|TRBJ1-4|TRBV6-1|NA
TGTGCCAGCGCACAACAGCTTACAACTAATGAAAAACTGTTTTTT
CASAQQLTTNEKLFF
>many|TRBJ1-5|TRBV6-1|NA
TGTGCCAGCAGCCCGGGGGGGGTTCGTGTGCCCCAGCATTTT
CASSPGGVRVPQHF
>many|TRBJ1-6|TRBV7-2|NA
TGTGCCAGCAGCTCGGACGGGGGTGGTAATTCACCCCTCCACTTT
CASSSDGGGNSPLHF
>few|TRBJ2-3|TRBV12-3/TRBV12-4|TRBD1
TGTGCCAGCAGTCCCTACAGGGGCCGGAGCACAGATACGCAGTATTTT
CASSPYRGRSTDTQYF
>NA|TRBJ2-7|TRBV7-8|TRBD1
TGTGCCAGCAGCTCGGACAGGTTCACCTACGAGCAGTACTTC
CASSSDRFTYEQYF
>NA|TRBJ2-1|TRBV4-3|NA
TGCGCCAGCAGCCACGACAGATACAGCGACAATGAGCAGTTCTTC
CASSHDRYSDNEQFF
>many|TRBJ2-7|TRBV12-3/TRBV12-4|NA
TGTGCCAGCAGTTTAGCAGGGCACGAGCAGTACTTC
CASSLAGHEQYF
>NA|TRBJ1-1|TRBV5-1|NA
TGCGCCAGCAGCTTAGGAGCAGGGACATTCACTGAAGCTTTCTTT
CASSLGAGTFTEAFF